This T cell receptor (beta chain) was sequenced during a study of T-cell reconstitution after alpha-beta-depleted transplantation in children. Study results and caveats: Surviving recipient T cells and thymic progenitors underlay high day-60 TCRbeta diversity in some patients. There were reportedly several hundred expanded graft clones from which alpha-beta T cells came about two months after transplant. From newly produced T cells came most of the T-cell counts and diversity one year after transplant.

This clonotype has just a few counts. The antigen remains unidentified. V shed 4 bases and J 10 bases; nucleotides not matched to a gene: 10. The CDR3 runs to 16 residues. Germline CDR1 and CDR2: SGHTA and FQGNSA. TCRbeta library construction was performed incorporating unique molecular identifiers. TCRdb processed the PCR reads anew with MiXCR; each CDR3 protein has one entry. The repertoire includes fewer than 85,000 distinct CDR3 sequences, roughly 15% of them detected once, and 27% sits in the top ten. The chain is built from TRBV7-2 and TRBJ2-1, with TRBD2 matching 13 bases. This receptor was identified in a male patient aged 2-15 years who had a stem cell transplant for acute lymphoblastic leukemia, so the T cells may come from the graft donor. The source material was PBMCs, mostly from graft donor cells, sampled 180 days after TCRalphabeta/CD19-depleted stem cell transplant. DNA of the CDR3: TGTGCCAGCAGCTACCTGACTAGCGGGGGGCCGGGGGAGCAGTTCTTC. Protein sequence: CASSYLTSGGPGEQFF.